These T cell receptor beta chains were read from a single sample in a study of response to subunit inactivated influenza vaccine. TCRdb processed the RT-PCR reads anew with MiXCR; each CDR3 protein has one entry. Of roughly 700,000 distinct CDR3 sequences listed, approximately 15% were seen once; the top ten hold less than 7%. Material: PBMCs from blood, obtained 14 to 15 days before vaccination. These receptors all stem from a middle-aged man who received an inactivated influenza vaccine. CDR3s include the opening cysteine and the closing phenylalanine or tryptophan. A D gene is named only where the DNA matches it firmly. The size of a clone is reported for some rows only, either as once, few or many, or as a class for expanded clones.

>TRBJ2-1|NA|NA|TRBV9
CASSVGTLDEQFF
TGTGCCAGCAGCGTCGGCACTCTAGATGAGCAGTTCTTC
>TRBJ2-1|NA|TRBD2|TRBV5-1
CASSLNPSGGTRDEQFF
TGCGCCAGCAGCTTGAATCCTAGCGGGGGAACCAGGGATGAGCAGTTCTTC
>TRBJ2-1|NA|TRBD1|TRBV11-3
CASSLDSDRGRNEQFF
TGTGCCAGCAGCTTAGATTCGGACAGGGGGCGGAATGAGCAGTTCTTC
>TRBJ2-1|NA|NA|TRBV7-9
CASSLDRWERRFF
TGTGCCAGCAGCTTAGATCGCTGGGAAAGGCGGTTCTTC
>TRBJ2-5|few|NA|TRBV15
CATRDGTSGETQYF
TGTGCCACCAGAGACGGGACATCGGGGGAGACCCAGTACTTC
>TRBJ2-2|NA|NA|TRBV6-4
CASSDSGQPTGELFF
TGTGCCAGCAGTGACTCAGGACAGCCCACCGGGGAGCTGTTTTTT
>TRBJ2-5|NA|TRBD1|TRBV6-1
CASSEESRGRETQYF
TGTGCCAGCAGTGAAGAAAGCAGGGGGCGAGAGACCCAGTACTTC
>TRBJ2-5|few|NA|TRBV27
CASSSGQRYQETQYF
TGTGCCAGCAGTTCCGGACAGAGGTACCAAGAGACCCAGTACTTC
>TRBJ2-7|few|TRBD2|TRBV27
CASKMSSGSSYEQYF
TGTGCCAGCAAGATGAGTAGCGGGAGCTCCTACGAGCAGTACTTC
>TRBJ1-2|few|NA|TRBV29-1
CSAWREGENYGYTF
TGCAGCGCCTGGAGGGAGGGAGAGAACTATGGCTACACCTTC
>TRBJ2-3|NA|TRBD2|TRBV10-3
CAIGERGVTSTDTQYF
TGTGCCATCGGGGAACGGGGGGTAACTAGCACAGATACGCAGTATTTT
>TRBJ1-5|NA|NA|TRBV24-1
CATSDHRAGGNQPQHF
TGTGCCACCAGTGACCACAGGGCCGGGGGCAATCAGCCCCAGCATTTT
>TRBJ2-7|few|NA|TRBV7-9
CASSPQSVENDEQYF
TGTGCCAGCAGCCCACAGTCCGTGGAGAATGACGAGCAGTACTTC
>TRBJ1-1|many|NA|TRBV4-1
CASSQEGTVNTEAFF
TGCGCCAGCAGCCAAGAAGGGACGGTGAACACTGAAGCTTTCTTT
>TRBJ2-7|few|TRBD2|TRBV4-1
CASSQDQGLVRRLLW
TGCGCCAGCAGCCAAGATCAGGGACTAGTAAGACGCCTCCTTTGG
>TRBJ1-1|few|NA|TRBV4-3
CASSQISGNTEAFF
TGCGCCAGCAGCCAAATCTCAGGGAACACTGAAGCTTTCTTT
>TRBJ1-4|NA|NA|TRBV25-1
CASSEWEEKLFF
TGTGCCAGCAGTGAATGGGAGGAAAAACTGTTTTTT
>TRBJ2-7|many|TRBD1|TRBV15
CATSRYPGQGIYEQYF
TGTGCCACCAGCAGGTATCCCGGACAGGGAATCTACGAGCAGTACTTC
>TRBJ2-7|few|NA|TRBV12-3/TRBV12-4
CASSLSPGLSYEQYF
TGTGCCAGCAGTTTATCGCCGGGTCTCTCCTACGAGCAGTACTTC
>TRBJ2-7|NA|NA|TRBV27
CASSSRPGTPHSYEQYF
TGTGCCAGCAGTTCGCGCCCCGGGACACCTCATTCCTACGAGCAGTACTTC